This T cell receptor (beta chain) derives from a study of immune cell composition in non-small cell lung cancer. Per the germline V gene, CDR1 is SQVTM and CDR2 is ANQGSEA. This CDR3 has 13 amino acids. With 6 bases removed from V and 7 bases from J, the gap between germline ends came to 16 bases. Findings and limits, study-wide: Tumour TCR-beta clonality was not significantly tied to smoking pack-years.

Generated by immunoSEQ multiplex PCR, the TCRdb table keeps only in-frame clones and is missing some. The table has 2,000 or so clones, over 65% seen once; the top ten hold about an eighth. Points on this clone: Its antigen is currently unknown.

Normal lung was sampled as far from the tumour as possible, at least 3 cm. DNA was extracted from unsorted cell suspensions stored frozen. The sequence came from a human donor with non-small cell lung cancer. The J gene is TRBJ2-1, the V gene TRBV29-1, with a weak D call TRBD2 (5 bases). The sequenced material came from non-adjacent lung tissue. In DNA, the CDR3 is TGCAGCGTCTCCGGGGATCAAGGAAATGAGCAGTTCTTC. Encoded protein: CSVSGDQGNEQFF.